This T cell receptor beta chain was captured by sequencing in a study of T cell responses to AZD1222 COVID-19 vaccine. Background on the study: Whether given at about 4 or about 12 weeks, second doses were pooled.

This table comes from immunoSEQ multiplex PCR, and its TCRdb copy is limited to in-frame clones, with some not included. Of 100,000 to 120,000 clones listed, around 81% are singletons. Comments on this clone: Its antigen is unknown.

Notes on the study in general: Repertoire sampling occurred only after the peak T cell response.

Germline V CDR1 and CDR2: KGHSH, LQKENI. The CDR3 extends over 12 amino acids. Trimming took off 4 bases at V and 8 bases at J, with 8 bases between the two ends. The sequenced sample was peripheral blood, obtained on day 0 of AZD1222 vaccination. The V call is TRBV18, the J call TRBJ1-4; D gene unclear. This TCR derives from an adult in good health. CDR3 loop: CASSQFREKLFF. CDR3 sequence (DNA): TGTGCCAGCTCACAGTTTCGAGAAAAACTGTTTTTT.